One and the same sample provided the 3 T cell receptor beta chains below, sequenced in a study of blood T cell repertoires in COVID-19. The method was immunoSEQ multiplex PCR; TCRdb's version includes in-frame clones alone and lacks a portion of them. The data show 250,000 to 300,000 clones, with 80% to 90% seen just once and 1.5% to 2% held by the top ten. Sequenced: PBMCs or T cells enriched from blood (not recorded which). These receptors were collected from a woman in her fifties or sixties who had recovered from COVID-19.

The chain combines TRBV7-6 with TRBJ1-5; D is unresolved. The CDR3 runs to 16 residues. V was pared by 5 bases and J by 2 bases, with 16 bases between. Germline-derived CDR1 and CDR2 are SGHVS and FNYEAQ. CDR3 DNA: TGTGCCAGCAGCCCGGTAGGAGGAGCGGGCAATCAGCCCCAGCATTTT. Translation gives CASSPVGGAGNQPQHF.

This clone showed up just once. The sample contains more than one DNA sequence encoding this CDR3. The CDR3 loop is CASSPTGLNTEAFF. CDR3 sequence (DNA): TGTGCCAGCAGTCCCACAGGACTGAACACTGAAGCTTTCTTT. V usage is TRBV3-1 (or the pseudogene TRBV3-2) and J usage is TRBJ1-1; TRBD1 is a possible D gene (5 bases). CDR1 is LGHDT, CDR2 YNNKEL, per germline (reference sequence). Trimming shortened V by 6 bases and J by 0 bases, and 11 bases separated the two germline ends. The CDR3 has 14 amino acids.

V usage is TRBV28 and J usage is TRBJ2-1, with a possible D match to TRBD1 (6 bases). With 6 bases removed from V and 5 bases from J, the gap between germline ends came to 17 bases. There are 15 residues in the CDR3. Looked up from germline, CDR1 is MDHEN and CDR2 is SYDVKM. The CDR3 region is CASRRRGKGDNEQFF. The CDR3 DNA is TGTGCCAGCAGGCGCCGGGGCAAGGGGGACAATGAGCAGTTCTTC.